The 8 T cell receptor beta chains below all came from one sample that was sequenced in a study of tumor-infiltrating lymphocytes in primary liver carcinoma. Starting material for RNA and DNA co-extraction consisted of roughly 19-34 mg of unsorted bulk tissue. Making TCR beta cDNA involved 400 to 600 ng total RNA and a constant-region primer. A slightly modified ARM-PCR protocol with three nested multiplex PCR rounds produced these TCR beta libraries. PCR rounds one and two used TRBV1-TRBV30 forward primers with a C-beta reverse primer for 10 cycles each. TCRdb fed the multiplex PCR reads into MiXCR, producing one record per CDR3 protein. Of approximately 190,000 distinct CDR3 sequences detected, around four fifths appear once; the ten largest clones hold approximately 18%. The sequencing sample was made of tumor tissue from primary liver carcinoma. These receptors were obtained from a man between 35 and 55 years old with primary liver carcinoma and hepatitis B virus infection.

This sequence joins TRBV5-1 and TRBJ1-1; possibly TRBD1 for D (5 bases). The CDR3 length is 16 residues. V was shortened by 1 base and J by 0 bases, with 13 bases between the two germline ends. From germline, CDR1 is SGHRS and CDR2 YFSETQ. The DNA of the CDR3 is TGCGCCAGCAGCTTGTCGTCGGGGGGGGTGAACACTGAAGCTTTCTTT. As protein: CASSLSSGGVNTEAFF. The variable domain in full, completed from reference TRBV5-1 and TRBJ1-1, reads KAGVTQTPRYLIKTRGQQVTLSCSPISGHRSVSWYQQTPGQGLQFLFEYFSETQRNKGNFPGRFSGRQFSNSRSEMNVSTLELGDSALYLCASSLSSGGVNTEAFFGQGTRLTVV.

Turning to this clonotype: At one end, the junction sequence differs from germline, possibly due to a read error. DNA of the CDR3: TGCGCCAGCGGCTTGGGGCTGGACTACGACCAGTACTTC. This codes for CASGLGLDYDQYF. The V gene is TRBV5-1, the J gene TRBJ2-7; TRBD2 might be the D (6 bases). Germline-derived CDR1 and CDR2 are SGHRS and YFSETQ. CDR3 length: 13 residues. Full variable domain (outside the CDR3, taken from reference TRBV5-1 and TRBJ2-7): KAGVTQTPRYLIKTRGQQVTLSCSPISGHRSVSWYQQTPGQGLQFLFEYFSETQRNKGNFPGRFSGRQFSNSRSEMNVSTLELGDSALYLCASGLGLDYDQYFGPGTRLTVT.

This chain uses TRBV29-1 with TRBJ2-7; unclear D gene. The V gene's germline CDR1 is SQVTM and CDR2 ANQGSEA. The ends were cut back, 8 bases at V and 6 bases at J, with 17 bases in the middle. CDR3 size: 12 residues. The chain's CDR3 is CSLMHAPGEQYF. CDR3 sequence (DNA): TGCAGCCTTATGCATGCACCCGGCGAGCAGTACTTC.

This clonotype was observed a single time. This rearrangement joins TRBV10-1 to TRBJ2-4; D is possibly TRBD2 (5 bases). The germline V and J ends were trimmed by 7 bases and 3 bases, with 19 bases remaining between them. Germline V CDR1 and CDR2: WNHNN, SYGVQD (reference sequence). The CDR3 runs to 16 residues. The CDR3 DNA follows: TGCGCCAGCATCACACTAACGGGAAGGAACAAAAACATTCAGTACTTC. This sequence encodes CASITLTGRNKNIQYF.

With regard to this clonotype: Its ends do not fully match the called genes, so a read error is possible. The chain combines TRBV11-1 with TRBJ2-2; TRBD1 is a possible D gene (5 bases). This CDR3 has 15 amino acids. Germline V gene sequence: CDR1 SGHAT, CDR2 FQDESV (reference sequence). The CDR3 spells CASSYTGPLSGELFF. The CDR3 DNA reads TGTGCCAGTAGCTATACAGGACCATTGTCCGGGGAGCTGTTTTTT.

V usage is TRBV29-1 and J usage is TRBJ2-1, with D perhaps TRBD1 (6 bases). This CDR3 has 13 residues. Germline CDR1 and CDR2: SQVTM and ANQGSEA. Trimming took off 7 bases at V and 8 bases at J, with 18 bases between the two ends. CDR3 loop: CSAMRPGQYEQFF. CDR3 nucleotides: TGCAGCGCCATGCGCCCTGGACAGTATGAGCAGTTCTTC.

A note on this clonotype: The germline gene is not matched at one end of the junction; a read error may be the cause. The CDR3 DNA reads as TGTGGCAGCAGCTGGGAATACAATGAGCAGTTCTTC. Translating gives CGSSWEYNEQFF. The rearrangement links TRBV5-4 to TRBJ2-1; no definite D call. This CDR3 comprises 12 residues. CDR1 is SGHNT, CDR2 YYREEE, per germline (reference sequence).

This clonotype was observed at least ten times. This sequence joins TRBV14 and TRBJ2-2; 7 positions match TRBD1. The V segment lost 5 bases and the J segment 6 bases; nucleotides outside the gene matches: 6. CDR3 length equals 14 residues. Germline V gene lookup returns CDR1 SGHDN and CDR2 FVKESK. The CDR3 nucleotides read TGTGCCAGCAGCACAAACCAGGGGGCCGGGGAGCTGTTTTTT. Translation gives CASSTNQGAGELFF.